One sample yielded the 3 T cell receptor beta chains listed below, sequenced in a study of a mutant IDH1 vaccine in newly diagnosed glioma. Assay used: immunoSEQ multiplex PCR; TCRdb lists only in-frame clones, some missing. The table includes tens of thousands of clones, about 79% detected once. Time point defined: week 47, end of study. Every single dose of the vaccine, 300 ug of mutant IDH1 20-mer peptide, came with topical imiquimod. These TCRs are of unknown antigen specificity. Sequencing was performed on PBMCs, taken from a glioma patient whose treatment included an IDH1 peptide vaccine. These TCRs come from a middle-aged man with glioma.

The V call is TRBV6-4, the J call TRBJ1-5, with D tentatively TRBD1 (6 bases). Germline lookup yields CDR1 MRHNA and CDR2 SNTAGT. The CDR3 is made up of 16 amino acids. Trimming took 6 bases from V and 2 from J, leaving 17 bases between them. In nucleotides, the CDR3 is TGTGCCAGCAGGGGTCACGAGGGGGGATGCAATCAGCCCCAGCATTTT. This sequence encodes CASRGHEGGCNQPQHF.

The V and J genes are TRBV27 and TRBJ2-7; no firm D call. This CDR3 region has 16 residues. Germline V CDR1 and CDR2: MNHEY, SMNVEV (reference sequence). The V end was cut by 6 bases, the J end by 4 bases, with 22 bases between. The CDR3 reads CASSLWTASLLYEQYF. The DNA of the CDR3 is TGTGCCAGCAGCTTGTGGACGGCCTCCCTTCTGTACGAGCAGTACTTC.

CDR3 sequence (DNA): TGTGCCAGCAGCGAACAACAGGGGGCTGGAGGCTACACCTTC. Amino acid sequence: CASSEQQGAGGYTF. V gene TRBV6-5 combines with J gene TRBJ1-2; 9 nucleotides match TRBD1. Germline V CDR1 and CDR2: MNHEY, SVGAGI. This CDR3 region has 14 residues. J gave up 8 bases and V 6 bases, and 10 bases lay outside the gene matches.